This is a list of T cell receptor beta chains from one sample in a study of blood T cell repertoires in COVID-19. Assay used: immunoSEQ multiplex PCR; TCRdb lists only in-frame clones, some missing. Of about 170,000 clones listed, around 87% were seen once; the top ten hold roughly 2.4%. Sequenced sample: peripheral blood. The receptor source for this set is a woman of 80 years or more with COVID-19, enrolled during active disease. CDR3s include the opening cysteine and the closing phenylalanine or tryptophan. D genes are given only for firm matches. Only part of the rows carry a size: once, few, many, or a class if the clone is expanded.

cdr3_nt cdr3_aa d_call v_call clone_size j_call
TGTGCCAGCAGTACTGCGGGATCCCTTTCCAATGAGCAGTTCTTC CASSTAGSLSNEQFF - TRBV2 - TRBJ2-1
TGTGCCAGTTCACAGGGATCCGGAAACACCATATATTTT CASSQGSGNTIYF - TRBV2 - TRBJ1-3
TGTGCCAGCAGTTACTCTCCGGGAGGGCCGGACACCGGGGAGCTGTTTTTT CASSYSPGGPDTGELFF TRBD2 TRBV6-2/TRBV6-3 - TRBJ2-2
TGTGCCAGCAGGTCGACAGGGGACTACGAGCAGTACTTC CASRSTGDYEQYF TRBD1 TRBV5-6 - TRBJ2-7
TGTGCCAGCAGCCCACTTGGGAACACTGAAGCTTTCTTT CASSPLGNTEAFF - TRBV7-2 once TRBJ1-1
TGTGCCAGCAGTTTAAGGCCACGGACAGGGGGCGATATTACGCAGTATTTT CASSLRPRTGGDITQYF TRBD1 TRBV27 - TRBJ2-3
TGTGCCAGCAGTTACGGACAGAGAGGTAACTATGGCTACACCTTC CASSYGQRGNYGYTF - TRBV28 - TRBJ1-2
TGTGCCAGCTCATACGGGGGGGACACTGAAGCTTTCTTT CASSYGGDTEAFF - TRBV18 - TRBJ1-1
TGTGCCAGCTCACCCTCTCGACAGGATAATTCACCCCTCCACTTT CASSPSRQDNSPLHF - TRBV18 - TRBJ1-6
TGTGCCAGCAGCCGGCAACCGGGAGGAGGGAATGGCTACACCTTC CASSRQPGGGNGYTF - TRBV6-2/TRBV6-3 - TRBJ1-2
TGCAGCGTTGAAGGGGTAGCCGAGCAGTTCTTC CSVEGVAEQFF - TRBV29-1 - TRBJ2-1
TGTGCCAGCATGCTAACTCCCTCGTTAAATGAGCAGTTCTTC CASMLTPSLNEQFF - TRBV2 few TRBJ2-1
TGTGCCACCAGCGGAGGACTAGCGGGAGATGAGACCCAGTACTTC CATSGGLAGDETQYF TRBD2 TRBV15 - TRBJ2-5
TGCGCCAGCAGCCGAGGGGACTCCTATGGCTACACCTTC CASSRGDSYGYTF - TRBV4-1 - TRBJ1-2
TGTGCCAGCATTGGGGGGGGCTATGGCTACACCTTC CASIGGGYGYTF - TRBV28 - TRBJ1-2